This TCR beta chain was identified in a study of T cell responses to AZD1222 COVID-19 vaccine. This clone was counted a single time. Trimming left V 0 bases short and J 7 bases short, with 15 bases between. The CDR3 extends over 16 amino acids. The germline gives CDR1 MGHRA, CDR2 YSYEKL. Profiling relied on immunoSEQ multiplex PCR, and the TCRdb table lists in-frame clones only, not all of them. In the table there are 150,000 or so clones, roughly 94% of which are singletons. The chain recombines TRBV4-1 with TRBJ1-4, with D possibly being TRBD1 (5 bases). This sample comprised peripheral blood, obtained 28 days after the second AZD1222 dose. The TCR originated in an adult who received the AZD1222 COVID-19 vaccine. The CDR3 DNA sequence: TGCGCCAGCAGCCAAGACGAAGGGGCGACCTTTGAAAAACTGTTTTTT. This sequence encodes CASSQDEGATFEKLFF.